This is a list of T cell receptor beta chains from one sample in a study of T cell repertoires in cytomegalovirus infection. MiXCR, run by TCRdb on the reads, gives a single entry per CDR3 protein. The profile shows about 890,000 distinct CDR3 sequences, less than 35% of them singletons. No antigen is known for these receptors. This specimen consisted of cultured CD8+ T cells from PBMCs, obtained from culture after CMV antigen stimulation. Receptors were obtained from a human donor in good health (CMV status not recorded). Some clones in this sample may be carry-over from other donors' samples. Both conserved end residues are part of each CDR3. The order of the fields is D gene, V gene, J gene, clone size, CDR3 DNA, CDR3 protein. The D gene is left open where the match is weak. Rows may omit the clone size; those that give it use once, few, many or a size class.

d_call: TRBD2
v_call: TRBV6-6
j_call: TRBJ2-5
clone_size: .
cdr3_nt: TGTGCCAGCAGTTGGTCGGCGGGGGAGCAAGAGACCCAGTACTTC
cdr3_aa: CASSWSAGEQETQYF

d_call: .
v_call: TRBV25-1
j_call: TRBJ1-3
clone_size: .
cdr3_nt: TGTGCCAGCAGTGGCGCCAATTTGGGCTTCTCTGGAAACACCATATATTTT
cdr3_aa: CASSGANLGFSGNTIYF

d_call: .
v_call: TRBV11-2
j_call: TRBJ1-3
clone_size: .
cdr3_nt: TGTGCCAGCAGTCGGACAACTGGAAACACCATATATTTT
cdr3_aa: CASSRTTGNTIYF

d_call: .
v_call: TRBV19
j_call: TRBJ2-1
clone_size: .
cdr3_nt: TGTGCCAGTAGCTACAGACAGGTTAAGGTCAATGAGCAGTTCTTC
cdr3_aa: CASSYRQVKVNEQFF

d_call: .
v_call: TRBV7-8
j_call: TRBJ1-2
clone_size: many
cdr3_nt: TGTGCCAGCAGCTTAGAGTGGGGGTCGTCTAACTATGGCTACACCTTC
cdr3_aa: CASSLEWGSSNYGYTF

d_call: TRBD1
v_call: TRBV9
j_call: TRBJ1-6
clone_size: .
cdr3_nt: TGTGCCAGCAGCGTAGTGGGACAGGGAAATTCACCCCTCCACTTT
cdr3_aa: CASSVVGQGNSPLHF

d_call: TRBD1
v_call: TRBV19
j_call: TRBJ2-1
clone_size: .
cdr3_nt: TGTGCCAGTAGTATCCGGGACAGGGTAAGGGATGAGCAGTTCTTC
cdr3_aa: CASSIRDRVRDEQFF

d_call: .
v_call: TRBV6-1
j_call: TRBJ2-5
clone_size: .
cdr3_nt: TGTGCCAGCAGAACCGGGACGGGGAGGCGGACCCAGTACTTC
cdr3_aa: CASRTGTGRRTQYF

d_call: TRBD2
v_call: TRBV9
j_call: TRBJ2-7
clone_size: .
cdr3_nt: TGTGCCAGCAGCGTAGATAGTAGCGGGGGAATATACGAGCAGTACTTC
cdr3_aa: CASSVDSSGGIYEQYF

d_call: .
v_call: TRBV19
j_call: TRBJ2-7
clone_size: .
cdr3_nt: TGTGCCAGTAGTATTCTAAGTAGCTCCTACGAGCAGTACTTC
cdr3_aa: CASSILSSSYEQYF

d_call: .
v_call: TRBV19
j_call: TRBJ1-2
clone_size: .
cdr3_nt: TGTGCCAGTAGTATGTCCGGTTTCGGGTGGGGCTACACCTTC
cdr3_aa: CASSMSGFGWGYTF

d_call: .
v_call: TRBV4-2
j_call: TRBJ2-2
clone_size: few
cdr3_nt: TGTGCCAGCAGCCAAGAAGGTCGGCGGACCGGGGAGCTGTTTTTT
cdr3_aa: CASSQEGRRTGELFF

d_call: .
v_call: TRBV7-2
j_call: TRBJ2-3
clone_size: .
cdr3_nt: TGTGCCAGCAGCGCCGCCTTCTCGACCCTCAGCACAGATACGCAGTATTTT
cdr3_aa: CASSAAFSTLSTDTQYF

d_call: .
v_call: TRBV11-2
j_call: TRBJ2-3
clone_size: .
cdr3_nt: TGTGCCAGCAGCACCCCTGAAGGAGAGGCAACAGATACGCAGTATTTT
cdr3_aa: CASSTPEGEATDTQYF

d_call: .
v_call: TRBV4-1
j_call: TRBJ1-2
clone_size: few
cdr3_nt: TGCGCCAGCAGCCAAGATCGCGGACAGTTCAACTATGGCTACACCTTC
cdr3_aa: CASSQDRGQFNYGYTF

d_call: .
v_call: TRBV5-6
j_call: TRBJ2-1
clone_size: few
cdr3_nt: TGTGCCAGCAGCTTGGTAGGGACTTCCCCTAGGAGTGAGCAGTTCTTC
cdr3_aa: CASSLVGTSPRSEQFF

d_call: .
v_call: TRBV27
j_call: TRBJ1-4
clone_size: few
cdr3_nt: TGTGCCAGCAGTTTAGACAGAGGTGATGAAAAACTGTTTTTT
cdr3_aa: CASSLDRGDEKLFF

d_call: .
v_call: TRBV7-8
j_call: TRBJ2-3
clone_size: many
cdr3_nt: TGTGCCAGCAGCTTAGCCCGCACGTGGCAGGGAGCCATTATACCTAGCACAGATACGCAGTATTTT
cdr3_aa: CASSLARTWQGAIIPSTDTQYF

d_call: TRBD1
v_call: TRBV6-5
j_call: TRBJ1-2
clone_size: once
cdr3_nt: TGTGCCAGCAGTTACAGGACAGGGGAAAACGATGGCTACACCTTC
cdr3_aa: CASSYRTGENDGYTF

d_call: TRBD1
v_call: TRBV7-6
j_call: TRBJ1-1
clone_size: few
cdr3_nt: TGTGCCAGCAGCTTGGGGACAGGGATCGCTGAAGCTTTCTTT
cdr3_aa: CASSLGTGIAEAFF

d_call: .
v_call: TRBV27
j_call: TRBJ2-2
clone_size: few
cdr3_nt: TGTGCCAGCAGTTTTTCCGGGACTCTGTGGAACACCGGGGAGCTGTTTTTT
cdr3_aa: CASSFSGTLWNTGELFF

d_call: .
v_call: TRBV7-9
j_call: TRBJ1-1
clone_size: .
cdr3_nt: TGTGCCAGCAGCTTAGTACGTAGACAGGTGAACACTGAAGCTTTCTTT
cdr3_aa: CASSLVRRQVNTEAFF

d_call: .
v_call: TRBV5-1
j_call: TRBJ2-1
clone_size: .
cdr3_nt: TGCGCCAGCAGCTTGGGCGGGGGCCTTGATCGCTCCTACAATGAGCAGTTCTTC
cdr3_aa: CASSLGGGLDRSYNEQFF

d_call: .
v_call: TRBV5-8
j_call: TRBJ2-7
clone_size: .
cdr3_nt: TGTGCCAGCAGCTTATTTTCTCAATACGAGCAGTACTTC
cdr3_aa: CASSLFSQYEQYF

d_call: .
v_call: TRBV7-9
j_call: TRBJ2-2
clone_size: .
cdr3_nt: TGTGCCAGCAGCTATTATGACCGGGAGCTGTTTTTT
cdr3_aa: CASSYYDRELFF

d_call: TRBD2
v_call: TRBV7-8
j_call: TRBJ2-5
clone_size: few
cdr3_nt: TGTGCCAGCAGCCCGGGAGCGGGGGGGCCCGAGGAGACCCAGTACTTC
cdr3_aa: CASSPGAGGPEETQYF

d_call: TRBD2
v_call: TRBV7-8
j_call: TRBJ2-3
clone_size: many
cdr3_nt: TGTGCCAGCAGCAATAGCGGGGGGTACACAGATACGCAGTATTTT
cdr3_aa: CASSNSGGYTDTQYF

d_call: .
v_call: TRBV4-1
j_call: TRBJ2-1
clone_size: .
cdr3_nt: TGCGCCAGCAGCCAAGATGTGGGGCGCGGGAATGAGCAGTTCTTC
cdr3_aa: CASSQDVGRGNEQFF

d_call: TRBD1
v_call: TRBV25-1
j_call: TRBJ1-4
clone_size: .
cdr3_nt: TGTGCCAGCAGTATGCGGGACAGGGGGCATGAAAAACTGTTTTTT
cdr3_aa: CASSMRDRGHEKLFF

d_call: .
v_call: TRBV7-4
j_call: TRBJ1-2
clone_size: .
cdr3_nt: TGTGCCAGCAGCTTAGGTCAGGACCTCTATGGCTACACCTTC
cdr3_aa: CASSLGQDLYGYTF

d_call: .
v_call: TRBV6-6
j_call: TRBJ1-5
clone_size: few
cdr3_nt: TGTGCCAGCAGTTACTCTCAGGGACTGTGGCAGCCCCAGCATTTT
cdr3_aa: CASSYSQGLWQPQHF

d_call: .
v_call: TRBV5-5
j_call: TRBJ1-3
clone_size: .
cdr3_nt: TGTACCAGCAGCCTGACAGATAATTATGGAAACACCATATATTTT
cdr3_aa: CTSSLTDNYGNTIYF

d_call: .
v_call: TRBV12-3/TRBV12-4
j_call: TRBJ1-1
clone_size: .
cdr3_nt: TGTGCCAGCAGACTTACAGGGATGAACACTGAAGCTTTCTTT
cdr3_aa: CASRLTGMNTEAFF

d_call: TRBD2
v_call: TRBV9
j_call: TRBJ2-5
clone_size: few
cdr3_nt: TGTGCCAGCAGCGCTAGCGGGAAAGAGACCCAGTACTTC
cdr3_aa: CASSASGKETQYF

d_call: .
v_call: TRBV6-6
j_call: TRBJ2-2
clone_size: .
cdr3_nt: TGTGCCAGCAGTTACGGATCCATGGGGGAGCTGTTTTTT
cdr3_aa: CASSYGSMGELFF

d_call: .
v_call: TRBV13
j_call: TRBJ1-5
clone_size: .
cdr3_nt: TGTGCCAGCAGCTTAGGGGGGCCCCTTAGCAATCAGCCCCAGCATTTT
cdr3_aa: CASSLGGPLSNQPQHF

d_call: .
v_call: TRBV11-2
j_call: TRBJ1-6
clone_size: few
cdr3_nt: TGTGCCAGCAGCCCCACCCCAGAGGGATCAGGTTCACCCCTCCACTTT
cdr3_aa: CASSPTPEGSGSPLHF

d_call: TRBD1
v_call: TRBV12-3/TRBV12-4
j_call: TRBJ1-5
clone_size: many
cdr3_nt: TGTGCCAGCAGTTCCCCCTCGCCGGCTTGGCAGGGGGCTCGTCAGCCCCAGCATTTT
cdr3_aa: CASSSPSPAWQGARQPQHF

d_call: .
v_call: TRBV19
j_call: TRBJ2-3
clone_size: few
cdr3_nt: TGTGCCAGTAGTAGCACCGGGACCCCCCCAGATACGCAGTATTTT
cdr3_aa: CASSSTGTPPDTQYF

d_call: .
v_call: TRBV25-1
j_call: TRBJ2-2
clone_size: few
cdr3_nt: TGTGCCAGCAGTGGTCGTGGGGGGAGTCCCGGGGAGCTGTTTTTT
cdr3_aa: CASSGRGGSPGELFF

d_call: TRBD1
v_call: TRBV7-9
j_call: TRBJ1-6
clone_size: .
cdr3_nt: TGTGCCAGCGGTGGACAGGGGAGGAATTCACCCCTCCACTTT
cdr3_aa: CASGGQGRNSPLHF

d_call: .
v_call: TRBV20-1
j_call: TRBJ1-2
clone_size: many
cdr3_nt: TGCAGTGCGGGGGGAGACAGAGATTATGTACATTACCGGGGGCTCTATGGCTACACCTTC
cdr3_aa: CSAGGDRDYVHYRGLYGYTF

d_call: .
v_call: TRBV12-3/TRBV12-4
j_call: TRBJ2-3
clone_size: .
cdr3_nt: TGTGCCAGCAGTTTAGATGGCGGGGGCCCGACCACAGATACGCAGTATTTT
cdr3_aa: CASSLDGGGPTTDTQYF

d_call: TRBD1
v_call: TRBV4-1
j_call: TRBJ2-5
clone_size: .
cdr3_nt: TGTGCCAGCAGCCAAGGCAATCAGGGGGCGGGGGAGACCCAGTACTTC
cdr3_aa: CASSQGNQGAGETQYF

d_call: .
v_call: TRBV15
j_call: TRBJ1-4
clone_size: few
cdr3_nt: TGTGCCACCAGCAGAGATCTCGGGGGGGGGAATGAAAAACTGTTTTTT
cdr3_aa: CATSRDLGGGNEKLFF

d_call: .
v_call: TRBV27
j_call: TRBJ2-2
clone_size: .
cdr3_nt: TGTGCCAGCAGTTACTACCTACAGGTGGAGGGCACCGGGGAGCTGTTTTTT
cdr3_aa: CASSYYLQVEGTGELFF

d_call: .
v_call: TRBV28
j_call: TRBJ2-2
clone_size: .
cdr3_nt: TGTGCCAGCAGTTTAGGATTCGAAACCGGGGAGCTGTTTTTT
cdr3_aa: CASSLGFETGELFF

d_call: .
v_call: TRBV11-2
j_call: TRBJ2-5
clone_size: .
cdr3_nt: TGTGCCAGCAGCGGGGCAGACCAAGAGACCCAGTACTTC
cdr3_aa: CASSGADQETQYF

d_call: .
v_call: TRBV27
j_call: TRBJ2-7
clone_size: .
cdr3_nt: TGTGCCAGCAGCCCCAATCCAGTACCTTATGACGAGCAGTACTTC
cdr3_aa: CASSPNPVPYDEQYF

d_call: .
v_call: TRBV7-9
j_call: TRBJ2-5
clone_size: many
cdr3_nt: TGTGCCACTGGGCATACCCAAGAGACCCAGTACTTC
cdr3_aa: CATGHTQETQYF

d_call: .
v_call: TRBV4-1
j_call: TRBJ1-2
clone_size: few
cdr3_nt: TGCGCCAGCAGCCAAGTTACAGCTTTTTGGGACTATGGCTACACCTTC
cdr3_aa: CASSQVTAFWDYGYTF

d_call: .
v_call: TRBV27
j_call: TRBJ2-1
clone_size: few
cdr3_nt: TGTGCCAGCAGTTTATCCGCTACACCCTACAATGAGCAGTTCTTC
cdr3_aa: CASSLSATPYNEQFF

d_call: .
v_call: TRBV6-2/TRBV6-3
j_call: TRBJ2-4
clone_size: few
cdr3_nt: TGTGCCAGCAGTTACCGAGGCATTCAGTACTTC
cdr3_aa: CASSYRGIQYF

d_call: .
v_call: TRBV7-9
j_call: TRBJ2-1
clone_size: .
cdr3_nt: TGTGCCAGCAGCGCTTTCGACTCCCTCGACAATGAGCAGTTCTTC
cdr3_aa: CASSAFDSLDNEQFF

d_call: .
v_call: TRBV2
j_call: TRBJ2-2
clone_size: .
cdr3_nt: TGTGCCAGCAGTGCCGGGCTTGGCGGGGAGCTGTTTTTT
cdr3_aa: CASSAGLGGELFF